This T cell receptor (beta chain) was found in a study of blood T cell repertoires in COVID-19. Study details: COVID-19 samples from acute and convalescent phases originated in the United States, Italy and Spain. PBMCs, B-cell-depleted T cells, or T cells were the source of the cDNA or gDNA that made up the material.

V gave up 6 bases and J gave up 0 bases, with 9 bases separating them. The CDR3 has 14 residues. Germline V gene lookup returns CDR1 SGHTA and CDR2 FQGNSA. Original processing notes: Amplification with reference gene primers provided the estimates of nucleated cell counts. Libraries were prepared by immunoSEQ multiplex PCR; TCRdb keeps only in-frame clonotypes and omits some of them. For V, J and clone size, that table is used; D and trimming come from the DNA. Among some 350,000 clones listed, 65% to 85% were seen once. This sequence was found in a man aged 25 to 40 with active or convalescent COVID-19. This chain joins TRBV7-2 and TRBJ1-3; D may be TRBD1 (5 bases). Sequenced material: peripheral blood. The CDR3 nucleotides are TGTGCCAGCAGTCGACAGCGCTCTGGAAACACCATATATTTT. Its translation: CASSRQRSGNTIYF.